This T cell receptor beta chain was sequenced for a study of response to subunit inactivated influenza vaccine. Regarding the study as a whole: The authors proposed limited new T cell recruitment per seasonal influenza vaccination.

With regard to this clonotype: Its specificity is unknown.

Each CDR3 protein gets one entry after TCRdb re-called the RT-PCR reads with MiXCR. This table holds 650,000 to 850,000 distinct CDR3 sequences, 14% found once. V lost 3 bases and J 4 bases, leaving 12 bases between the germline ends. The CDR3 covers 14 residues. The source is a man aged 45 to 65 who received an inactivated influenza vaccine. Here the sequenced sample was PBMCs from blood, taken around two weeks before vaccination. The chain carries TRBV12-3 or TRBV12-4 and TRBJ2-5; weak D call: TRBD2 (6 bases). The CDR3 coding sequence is TGTGCCAGCAGTTTCTCCGGGAGTGGAGAGACCCAGTACTTC. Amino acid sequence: CASSFSGSGETQYF.